The 8 T cell receptor beta chains listed next were all sequenced from one sample in a study of early T cells in non-severe SARS-CoV-2 infection. TCRdb recomputed calls from the 5' RACE reads with MiXCR, one row per CDR3 protein. The table shows nearly 95,000 distinct CDR3 sequences, with 16% occurring only once. Specimen: whole blood, collected at baseline. The receptors stem from an adult who was a healthcare worker with PCR-confirmed SARS-CoV-2 infection or an uninfected control (not recorded which).

The chain recombines TRBV3-1 with TRBJ2-3; TRBD2 agrees at 10 bases. The CDR3 consists of 16 residues. With 1 base clipped from V and 3 bases from J, the junction kept 4 bases outside the gene matches. CDR1 and CDR2 (germline): LGHDT, YNNKEL (reference sequence). The CDR3 loop reads CASSQVGLALTDTQYF. The CDR3 region has the DNA TGTGCCAGCAGCCAAGTGGGACTAGCGTTAACAGATACGCAGTATTTT.

CDR3 residues: CAISENRVSTGELFF. The CDR3 DNA sequence: TGTGCCATCAGTGAGAACAGGGTGTCGACCGGGGAGCTGTTTTTT. The rearrangement links TRBV10-3 to TRBJ2-2; possibly TRBD1 for D (6 bases). V was shortened by 2 bases and J by 5 bases, with 12 bases between the two germline ends. The CDR3 consists of 15 residues. Germline CDR1 reads ENHRY; CDR2 reads SYGVKD.

This clonotype was observed many times. The chain carries TRBV28 and TRBJ2-7, with no clear D. Per the germline V gene, CDR1 is MDHEN and CDR2 is SYDVKM. The CDR3 contains 12 residues. V dropped 7 bases and J dropped 0 bases, with 7 bases sitting between them. CDR3 in DNA: TGTGCCAGCATGACCGGCTCCTACGAGCAGTACTTC. Its protein product is CASMTGSYEQYF.

This clonotype has ten or more counts. This chain joins TRBV18 and TRBJ2-7; a weak D match, TRBD1 (5 bases). CDR1 is KGHSH and CDR2 is LQKENI in the germline V gene. V lost 2 bases, J lost 1 base, and 9 bases lay in between. The CDR3 is 14 residues long. CDR3 loop: CASSPGAESYEQYF. In DNA form, the CDR3 reads TGTGCCAGCTCACCAGGGGCAGAGTCCTACGAGCAGTACTTC.

This sequence joins TRBV7-9 and TRBJ2-7; the match to TRBD2 covers 8 bases. The CDR3 runs 14 residues. The ends lost 5 bases at V and 1 base at J; junction bases unmatched: 4. Germline CDR1 is SEHNR and CDR2 is FQNEAQ (reference sequence). CDR3 sequence (DNA): TGTGCCAGCAGCCCACTAGCGGAGTCCTACGAGCAGTACTTC. Protein: CASSPLAESYEQYF.

The genes are TRBV14 and TRBJ2-5; D is unclear. V was trimmed by 2 bases and J by 5 bases, leaving 9 bases between them. This CDR3 has 13 amino acids. Germline values: CDR1 SGHDN, CDR2 FVKESK. The CDR3 DNA is TGTGCCAGCAGCCAATCGTATTCGGAGACCCAGTACTTC. Its protein product is CASSQSYSETQYF.

J is TRBJ2-1 and V is TRBV6-6; D call uncertain. The V and J ends lost 5 bases and 9 bases respectively, with 8 bases between them. Germline lookup yields CDR1 MNHNY and CDR2 SVGAGI (reference sequence). The length of the CDR3 is 11 residues. This CDR3 is CASSARVEQFF. CDR3 nucleotide sequence: TGTGCCAGCAGTGCTAGGGTTGAGCAGTTCTTC.

The rearrangement uses TRBV3-1 and TRBJ1-3, with D possibly matching TRBD1 (5 bases). Trimming removed 1 base at V and 7 bases at J, with 5 bases between. Germline CDR1 and CDR2: LGHDT and YNNKEL (reference sequence). The CDR3 runs 12 residues. CDR3 nucleotides: TGTGCCAGCAGCCAAGGGGGGAACACCATATATTTT. The encoded protein is CASSQGGNTIYF.